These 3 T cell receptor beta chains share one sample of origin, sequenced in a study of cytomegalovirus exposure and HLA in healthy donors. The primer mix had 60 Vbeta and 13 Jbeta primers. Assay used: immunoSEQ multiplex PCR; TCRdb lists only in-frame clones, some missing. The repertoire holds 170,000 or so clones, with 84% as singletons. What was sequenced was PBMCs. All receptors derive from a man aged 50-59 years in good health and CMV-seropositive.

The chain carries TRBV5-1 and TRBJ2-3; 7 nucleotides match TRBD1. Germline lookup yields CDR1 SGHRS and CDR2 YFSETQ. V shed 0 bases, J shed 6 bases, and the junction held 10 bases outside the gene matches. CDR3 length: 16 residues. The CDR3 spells CASSLGLTGLADTQYF. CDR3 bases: TGCGCCAGCAGCTTGGGGCTGACAGGGTTGGCGGATACGCAGTATTTT.

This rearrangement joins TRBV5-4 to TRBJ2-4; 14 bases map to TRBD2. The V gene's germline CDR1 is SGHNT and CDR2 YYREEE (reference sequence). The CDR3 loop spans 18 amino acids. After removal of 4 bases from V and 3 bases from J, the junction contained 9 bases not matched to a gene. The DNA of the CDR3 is TGTGCCAGCAGCCGACTAGCGGGAGGGTATCTGGACAAAAACATTCAGTACTTC. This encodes CASSRLAGGYLDKNIQYF.

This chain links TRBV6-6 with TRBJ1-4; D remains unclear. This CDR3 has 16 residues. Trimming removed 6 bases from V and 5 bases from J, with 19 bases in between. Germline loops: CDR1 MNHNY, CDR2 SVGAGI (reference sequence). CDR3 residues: CASRTPSGNRNEKLFF. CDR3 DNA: TGTGCCAGCAGGACCCCCTCCGGGAACCGAAATGAAAAACTGTTTTTT.